This TCR beta chain comes out of a study of glioma-infiltrating T cells after dendritic cell vaccination. Study details: Dendritic cells derived from monocytes and pulsed with autologous tumor lysate formed the vaccine. General study findings and limits: Only a small number of patients had complete blood and tumor samples.

This clone was detected only once. Its matching antigen is unknown. The time point is: after dendritic cell vaccination, including at tumor progression/relapse. Profiling relied on immunoSEQ multiplex PCR, and the TCRdb table lists in-frame clones only, not all of them. The table includes about 64,000 clones, about 89% detected once. The CDR3 length is 15 residues. Looked up from germline, CDR1 is GTSNPN and CDR2 is SVGIG (reference sequence). The V gene lost 1 base and the J gene lost 5 bases, with 18 bases spanning the gap. Here the sequenced sample was blood, taken after dendritic cell vaccination. The receptor was isolated from a human donor with glioblastoma. The chain combines TRBV30 with TRBJ2-7, with D perhaps matching TRBD2 (5 bases). Written as DNA, the CDR3 is TGTGCCTGGAGTGCCCACGGGGTCCCCCCCCACGAGCAGTACTTC. Protein product: CAWSAHGVPPHEQYF.